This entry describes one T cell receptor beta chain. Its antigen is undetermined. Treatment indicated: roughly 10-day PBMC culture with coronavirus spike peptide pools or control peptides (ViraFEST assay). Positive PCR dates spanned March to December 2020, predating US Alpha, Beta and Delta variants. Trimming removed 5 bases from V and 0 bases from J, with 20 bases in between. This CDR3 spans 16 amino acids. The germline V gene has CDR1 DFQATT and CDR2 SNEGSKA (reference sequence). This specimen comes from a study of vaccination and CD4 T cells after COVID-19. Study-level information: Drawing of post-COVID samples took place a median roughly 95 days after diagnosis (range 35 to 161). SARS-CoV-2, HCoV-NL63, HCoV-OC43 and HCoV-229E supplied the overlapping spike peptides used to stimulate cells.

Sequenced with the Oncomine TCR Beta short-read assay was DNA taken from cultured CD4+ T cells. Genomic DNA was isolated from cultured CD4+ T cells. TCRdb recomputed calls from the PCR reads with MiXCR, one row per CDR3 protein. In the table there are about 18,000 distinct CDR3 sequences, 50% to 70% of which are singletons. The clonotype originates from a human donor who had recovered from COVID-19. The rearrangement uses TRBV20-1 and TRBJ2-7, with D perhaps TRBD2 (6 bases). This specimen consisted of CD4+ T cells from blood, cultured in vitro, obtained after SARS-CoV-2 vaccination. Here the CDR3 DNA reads TGCAGTGCTTCCGGTCCAAGCGGGTCGAGCTCCTACGAGCAGTACTTC. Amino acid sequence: CSASGPSGSSSYEQYF.